This TCR beta chain was documented in a study of radiotherapy plus CTLA-4 blockade in lung cancer. Study results and limitations: An expansion of tumor-derived TCR clones occurred in blood after radiotherapy plus ipilimumab.

This clone has only a few counts. Its antigen is not identified. Ipilimumab CTLA-4 blockade and focal radiation were given to patients with chemo-refractory metastatic non-small-cell lung cancer. The table came from immunoSEQ multiplex PCR; TCRdb's copy has only in-frame clones and leaves some out. This table has about 73,000 clones, about nine tenths appearing once. Between the trimmed V and J ends, which lost 6 bases and 1 base, there was a span of 9 bases. Looked up from germline, CDR1 is ENHRY and CDR2 is SYGVKD. The CDR3 length is 14 residues. The genes are TRBV10-3 and TRBJ2-2; D gene ambiguous. Sample: peripheral blood, taken from a patient treated with radiotherapy plus ipilimumab. This TCR was sampled from a human donor with non-small cell lung cancer that progressed on radiotherapy plus ipilimumab. This chain's CDR3 is CAIRQDRNTGELFF. The CDR3 nucleotides are TGTGCCATCAGGCAGGATAGGAACACCGGGGAGCTGTTTTTT.